This entry is about one T cell receptor (beta chain). The antigen remains undetermined. This CDR3 is 15 amino acids long. Germline loops: CDR1 MNHEY, CDR2 SVGEGT. Losses at the gene ends were 6 bases for V and 4 bases for J; bases not matched to a gene: 11. Produced via immunoSEQ multiplex PCR; TCRdb's table is partial and in-frame only. The sample carries around 120,000 clones, 88% recorded once. The data derive from a study of T cell responses to AZD1222 COVID-19 vaccine. Study results and caveats: With dominance at 160-218 and 743-854, vaccine-associated CD4 TCRs spanned spike. Samples come after the peak T cell response, not at day 14.

V and J are TRBV6-2 or TRBV6-3 and TRBJ2-7; 8 bases are a match to TRBD2. This TCR was recovered from an adult in good health. Sample: peripheral blood, taken on day 0 of AZD1222 vaccination. In DNA form, the CDR3 reads TGTGCCAGCAGCTCGGTGGGTAGCGGGGAATACGAGCAGTACTTC. This sequence encodes CASSSVGSGEYEQYF.